These 26 T cell receptor beta chains were all obtained from the same sample, sequenced in a study of vaccination and CD4 T cells after COVID-19. These receptors' targets are unknown. Cultured CD4+ T-cell DNA underwent Oncomine TCR Beta short-read sequencing. TCRdb re-called the PCR reads with MiXCR, one entry per CDR3 protein. The sample consists of just over 20,000 distinct CDR3 sequences, around 62% of them appearing once. Treatment noted: roughly 10-day PBMC culture with coronavirus spike peptide pools or control peptides (ViraFEST assay). The sequencing here drew on CD4+ T cells from blood, cultured in vitro, taken before SARS-CoV-2 vaccination. The receptors here all came from a human donor who received a COVID-19 vaccine.

There are a few counts of this clonotype. This chain connects TRBV15 to TRBJ2-3; 8 positions agree with TRBD2. CDR3 size: 16 residues. Germline V gene lookup returns CDR1 LNHNV and CDR2 YYDKDF (reference sequence). V lost 2 bases and J lost 3; bases outside the gene matches: 7. The CDR3 region has the DNA TGTGCCACCAGCAGATTAGCGGGGCGGCGTACAGATACGCAGTATTTT. Translation: CATSRLAGRRTDTQYF.

The chain joins TRBV5-4 to TRBJ2-7, with no clear D. The CDR3 runs 13 residues. CDR1 and CDR2 from the germline V gene are SGHNT and YYREEE (reference sequence). Trimming stripped 4 bases from V and 4 bases from J, with 12 bases between. The CDR3 sequence: CASSRDPGYEQYF. In DNA, the CDR3 is TGTGCCAGCAGCCGAGACCCGGGTTACGAGCAGTACTTC.

The chain joins TRBV19 to TRBJ1-5, with 11 bases aligning to TRBD1. V lost 4 bases to trimming and J lost 4 bases; unmatched junction nucleotides: 6. Germline assignment: CDR1 LNHDA and CDR2 SQIVND (reference sequence). This CDR3 spans 16 amino acids. CDR3 region: CASSTKGQGVNQPQHF. In DNA, the CDR3 is TGTGCCAGTAGTACAAAGGGACAGGGGGTTAATCAGCCCCAGCATTTT.

The table lists this clonotype with a count of one. The chain employs TRBV6-5 and TRBJ1-2, with D possibly TRBD1 on 5 matching bases. V gave up 0 bases and J gave up 0 bases, with 8 bases separating them. Germline loops: CDR1 MNHEY, CDR2 SVGAGI. The CDR3 is 15 residues long. The CDR3 DNA sequence: TGTGCCAGCAGTTACTCGCCGACAGCTAACTATGGCTACACCTTC. This encodes CASSYSPTANYGYTF.

The chain recombines TRBV6-5 with TRBJ2-5; TRBD2 matches 12 bases. The germline CDR1 and CDR2 sequences are MNHEY and SVGAGI. Trimming took 2 bases from V and 4 from J; bases not matched to a gene: 5. CDR3 length: 16 residues. CDR3 DNA: TGTGCCAGCAGTTACCTAGCGGGGGGGCCGGGAGAGACCCAGTACTTC. Translated: CASSYLAGGPGETQYF.

The chain recombines TRBV7-2 with TRBJ2-7, with D possibly being TRBD1 (6 bases). The V and J ends lost 5 bases and 3 bases respectively, with 11 bases between them. CDR1 is SGHTA, CDR2 FQGNSA, per germline. There are 13 residues in the CDR3. The CDR3 DNA is TGTGCCAGCAGCGACGGACAGTACTACGAGCAGTACTTC. The encoded protein is CASSDGQYYEQYF.

The count of this clonotype is one. The rearrangement uses TRBV6-1 and TRBJ1-2, with D perhaps TRBD1 (5 bases). The CDR3 runs 18 residues. In germline, CDR1 is MNHNS, CDR2 SASEGT. The germline V and J ends were trimmed by 5 bases and 6 bases, with 28 bases remaining between them. CDR3 DNA: TGTGCCAGCAGTCCCGGGGCCTTACAAAGGCGGGTCGAAAATGGCTACACCTTC. Its translation is CASSPGALQRRVENGYTF.

V is TRBV6-1 and J is TRBJ1-1; 7 nucleotides match TRBD1. This CDR3 is built from 14 residues. With V trimmed by 4 bases and J by 4 bases, 6 bases remained unmatched. Germline V lookup: CDR1 MNHNS, CDR2 SASEGT. CDR3 nucleotide sequence: TGTGCCAGCAGTGGTCGAGGGGGCAGCACTGAAGCTTTCTTT. It is translated as CASSGRGGSTEAFF.

The gene calls are TRBV6-1 and TRBJ2-5; 11 bases match TRBD2. The ends lost 0 bases at V and 5 bases at J; junction bases unmatched: 5. The CDR3 is 16 amino acids. CDR1 is MNHNS and CDR2 is SASEGT in the germline V gene. This CDR3 reads CASSEALAGGGETQYF. Here the CDR3 DNA reads TGTGCCAGCAGTGAAGCGCTAGCGGGGGGTGGGGAGACCCAGTACTTC.

The V and J genes are TRBV20-1 and TRBJ1-5, with TRBD1 identical over 8 bases. Germline V gene data show CDR1 as DFQATT and CDR2 as SNEGSKA (reference sequence). The CDR3 spans 18 residues. J gave up 1 base and V 0 bases, and 11 bases lay outside the gene matches. Written as DNA, the CDR3 is TGCAGTGCTAGAGACCGTGGACAGGGAGGATGGAGCAATCAGCCCCAGCATTTT. Translating it yields CSARDRGQGGWSNQPQHF.

The V call is TRBV6-1, the J call TRBJ1-2, with a tentative D call TRBD1 (6 bases). This CDR3 is built from 15 residues. V lost 4 bases and J lost 4, with 16 bases in between. The germline gives CDR1 MNHNS, CDR2 SASEGT. CDR3 coding DNA: TGTGCCAGCAGTGCTGTGCAGGGGAGGAGCTATGGCTACACCTTC. It yields the protein CASSAVQGRSYGYTF.

The V call is TRBV6-1, the J call TRBJ2-5, with a tentative D call TRBD2 (6 bases). Between the trimmed V and J ends, which lost 0 bases and 5 bases, there was a span of 19 bases. The germline CDR1 and CDR2 sequences are MNHNS and SASEGT. The CDR3 covers 17 residues. The DNA of the CDR3 is TGTGCCAGCAGTGAAGCGCGTAGGGTAGCGGCAACGGAGACCCAGTACTTC. Residues: CASSEARRVAATETQYF.

The chain employs TRBV7-2 and TRBJ2-3, with TRBD2 matching over 11 bases. This CDR3 has 16 residues. The V gene's germline CDR1 is SGHTA and CDR2 FQGNSA. The J segment lost 5 bases and the V segment lost 8 bases, leaving 12 bases of the junction unmatched. The CDR3 bases are TGTGCCAGCTCACTAGATAGCGGGGGGGCGATAGATACGCAGTATTTT. This codes for CASSLDSGGAIDTQYF.

The rearrangement joins TRBV20-1 to TRBJ2-3; 7 nucleotides agree with TRBD1. Per the germline V gene, CDR1 is DFQATT and CDR2 is SNEGSKA (reference sequence). V trimming: 0 bases; J trimming: 5 bases; junction bases outside the gene matches: 8. This CDR3 has 15 amino acids. CDR3 in amino acids: CSARDRKGAEDTQYF. The CDR3, as DNA: TGCAGTGCTAGAGATAGGAAGGGGGCAGAAGATACGCAGTATTTT.

The chain carries TRBV5-5 and TRBJ2-6, with TRBD1 matching 8 bases. The CDR3 spans 23 residues. The J segment lost 1 base and the V segment lost 4 bases, leaving 25 bases of the junction unmatched. Germline lookup yields CDR1 SGHKS and CDR2 YYEKEE (reference sequence). The CDR3, as DNA: TGTGCCAGCAGCCCGTTTTTATTGAGACAGGGGCCTGGGGCAAAGTCTGGGGCCAACGTCCTGACTTTC. This encodes CASSPFLLRQGPGAKSGANVLTF. The variable domain in full, with the rest retrieved from reference TRBV5-5 and TRBJ2-6, is DAGVTQSPTHLIKTRGQQVTLRCSPISGHKSVSWYQQVLGQGPQFIFQYYEKEERGRGNFPDRFSARQFPNYSSELNVNALLLGDSALYLCASSPFLLRQGPGAKSGANVLTFGAGSRLTVL.

This clonotype was seen once. V gene TRBV5-4 combines with J gene TRBJ1-2, with D perhaps matching TRBD1 (5 bases). This CDR3 is built from 13 residues. V lost 2 bases, J lost 2 bases, and 7 bases lay in between. Germline V gene sequence: CDR1 SGHNT, CDR2 YYREEE (reference sequence). The CDR3 region is CASSFWGNYGYTF. Here the CDR3 DNA reads TGTGCCAGCAGCTTCTGGGGGAACTATGGCTACACCTTC.

In regard to this clonotype: Relative to the germline gene, one junction end is altered; a read error may explain this. CDR3 sequence (DNA): TGCAGTGCTTACCCCACTCCGGGACAGAGACTCTTC. Its translation is CSAYPTPGQRLF. The rearrangement uses TRBV20-1 and TRBJ1-2; 7 bases fit TRBD1. CDR1 is DFQATT and CDR2 is SNEGSKA in the germline V gene (reference sequence). CDR3 length: 12 residues.

This clonotype has only a few counts. The chain employs TRBV19 and TRBJ1-1; D ambiguous. The CDR3 runs to 15 residues. V lost 3 bases to trimming and J lost 5 bases, with 16 bases between them. In germline, CDR1 is LNHDA, CDR2 SQIVND (reference sequence). In DNA form, the CDR3 reads TGTGCCAGTAGTATGAGAACGGCGTTCTCGACTGAAGCTTTCTTT. This encodes CASSMRTAFSTEAFF.

The chain joins TRBV18 to TRBJ1-2; 7 positions agree with TRBD1. This CDR3 region has 14 residues. Germline CDR1 and CDR2: KGHSH and LQKENI. The junction had 5 bases not matched to a gene; V was cut back by 3 bases and J by 4 bases. CDR3 coding DNA: TGTGCCAGCTCACCGAACCGGGACAGCTATGGCTACACCTTC. Its protein product is CASSPNRDSYGYTF. The variable domain in full, with the rest retrieved from reference TRBV18 and TRBJ1-2, is NAGVMQNPRHLVRRRGQEARLRCSPMKGHSHVYWYRQLPEEGLKFMVYLQKENIIDESGMPKERFSAEFPKEGPSILRIQQVVRGDSAAYFCASSPNRDSYGYTFGSGTRLTVV.

V usage is TRBV20-1 and J usage is TRBJ2-3; 10 bases are a match to TRBD2. The germline CDR1 and CDR2 sequences are DFQATT and SNEGSKA (reference sequence). The CDR3 is 14 amino acids. With 5 bases clipped from V and 3 bases from J, the junction kept 5 bases outside the gene matches. CDR3 protein: CSAPQRGGTDTQYF. CDR3 coding DNA: TGCAGTGCTCCCCAGCGGGGGGGAACAGATACGCAGTATTTT.

The chain couples TRBV24-1 to TRBJ1-1; TRBD1 might be the D (5 bases). This CDR3 has 14 amino acids. Looked up from germline, CDR1 is KGHDR and CDR2 is SFDVKD. Between the trimmed V and J ends, which lost 2 bases and 6 bases, there was a span of 12 bases. The CDR3 here is CATSDSFRGAEAFF. The CDR3 bases are TGTGCCACCAGTGATTCTTTTAGGGGTGCTGAAGCTTTCTTT.

The CDR3, as DNA: TGCAGTGCTAGAGATCAGGTTGAGGACCCCGGTTCCGCCTACGAGCAGTACTTC. Protein product: CSARDQVEDPGSAYEQYF. This chain links TRBV20-1 with TRBJ2-7; D is undetermined. From germline, CDR1 is DFQATT and CDR2 SNEGSKA (reference sequence). The CDR3 is 18 residues long. V lost 0 bases and J 2 bases, leaving 23 bases between the germline ends.

The rearrangement joins TRBV20-1 to TRBJ2-3, with 12 nucleotides matching TRBD2. The CDR3 is 21 residues long. Germline V lookup: CDR1 DFQATT, CDR2 SNEGSKA (reference sequence). V trimming: 3 bases; J trimming: 4 bases; junction bases outside the gene matches: 23. CDR3 residues: CSASRPSKLAGGFFEPDTQYF. CDR3 sequence (DNA): TGCAGTGCTAGTCGTCCTTCCAAACTAGCGGGGGGCTTCTTTGAGCCAGATACGCAGTATTTT.

This clonotype has just one count. The chain recombines TRBV7-2 with TRBJ2-5; TRBD2 is a possible D gene (6 bases). The CDR3 has 16 amino acids. CDR1 is SGHTA, CDR2 FQGNSA, per germline. Deletions cut 3 bases from V and 5 bases from J, with 19 bases between. The CDR3, as DNA: TGTGCCAGCAGCTTTACGGGAGCAGGATCGGTGGAGACCCAGTACTTC. Translated: CASSFTGAGSVETQYF.

This clonotype was found a few times. This chain uses TRBV2 with TRBJ1-5; tentatively, D is TRBD1 (5 bases). Germline V gene data show CDR1 as SNHLY and CDR2 as FYNNEI. V was clipped by 4 bases and J by 11 bases, with 12 bases between them. The CDR3 totals 12 residues. CDR3 sequence reads: CASSAGPGAQHF. The CDR3, as DNA: TGTGCCAGCAGTGCTGGACCGGGGGCCCAGCATTTT.

This clonotype was recorded a few times. This chain joins TRBV10-1 and TRBJ2-7; 8 bases line up with TRBD2. Germline V gene lookup returns CDR1 WNHNN and CDR2 SYGVQD (reference sequence). This CDR3 contains 14 residues. Trimming cost V 3 bases and J 5 bases; bases outside gene matches: 6. The CDR3 DNA follows: TGCGCCAGCAGTGAACGGGGGGGCTCTCACGAGCAGTACTTC. Translating gives CASSERGGSHEQYF.